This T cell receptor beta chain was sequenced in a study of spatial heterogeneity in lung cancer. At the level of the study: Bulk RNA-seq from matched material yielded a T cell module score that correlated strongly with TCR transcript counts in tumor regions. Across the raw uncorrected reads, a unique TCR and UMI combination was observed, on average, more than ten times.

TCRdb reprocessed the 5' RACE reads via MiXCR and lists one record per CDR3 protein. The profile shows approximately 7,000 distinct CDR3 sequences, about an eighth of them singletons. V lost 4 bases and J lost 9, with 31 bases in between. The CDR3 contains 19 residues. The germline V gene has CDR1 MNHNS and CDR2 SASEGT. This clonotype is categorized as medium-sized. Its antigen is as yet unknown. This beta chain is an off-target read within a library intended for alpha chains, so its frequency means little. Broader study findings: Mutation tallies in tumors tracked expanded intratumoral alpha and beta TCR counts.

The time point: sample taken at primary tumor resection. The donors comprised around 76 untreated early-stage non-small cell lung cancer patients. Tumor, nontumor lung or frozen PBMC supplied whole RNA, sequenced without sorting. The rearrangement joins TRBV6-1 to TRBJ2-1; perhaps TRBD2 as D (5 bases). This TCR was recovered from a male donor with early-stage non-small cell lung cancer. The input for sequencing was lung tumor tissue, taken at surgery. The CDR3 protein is CASSAASSYARASNSEQFF. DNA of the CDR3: TGTGCCAGCAGTGCGGCTTCTTCCTACGCTAGGGCTAGCAATAGTGAGCAGTTCTTC.